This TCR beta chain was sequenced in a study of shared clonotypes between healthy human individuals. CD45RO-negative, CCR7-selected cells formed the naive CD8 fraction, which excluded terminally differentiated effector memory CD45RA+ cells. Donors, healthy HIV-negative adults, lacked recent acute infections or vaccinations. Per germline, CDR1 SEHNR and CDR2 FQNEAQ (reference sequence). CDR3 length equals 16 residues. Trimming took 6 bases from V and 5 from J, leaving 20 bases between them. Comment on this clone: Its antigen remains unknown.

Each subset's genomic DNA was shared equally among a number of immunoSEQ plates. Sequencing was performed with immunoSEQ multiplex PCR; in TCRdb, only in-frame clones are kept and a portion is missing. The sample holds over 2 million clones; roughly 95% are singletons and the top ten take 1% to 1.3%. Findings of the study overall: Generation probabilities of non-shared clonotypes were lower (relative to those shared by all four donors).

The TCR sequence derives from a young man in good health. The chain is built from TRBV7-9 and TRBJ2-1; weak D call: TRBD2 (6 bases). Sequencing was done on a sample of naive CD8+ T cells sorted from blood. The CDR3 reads CASSHRDFRIHNEQFF. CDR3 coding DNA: TGTGCCAGCAGTCACCGGGACTTCCGGATTCACAATGAGCAGTTCTTC.